The 16 T cell receptor beta chains below were found in one sample sequenced in a study of siplizumab effects on memory and regulatory T cells. Repertoires were generated with immunoSEQ multiplex PCR, while TCRdb's copy carries only in-frame clones and drops some. The sample has approximately 65,000 clones, approximately 82% seen once. Source material: memory CD4+ T cells sorted from blood. The receptors were gathered from a human donor in good health.

This clone was observed many times. The rearrangement links TRBV12-5 to TRBJ1-5, with 10 nucleotides matching TRBD1. Trimming removed 6 bases from V and 3 bases from J; junction bases left unmatched: 5. Per the germline V gene, CDR1 is LGHNT and CDR2 is FRNRAP. The CDR3 has 15 residues. The CDR3 DNA reads TGTGCTAGTGGCAAAGACAGGGGGCTCAATCAGCCCCAGCATTTT. This sequence encodes CASGKDRGLNQPQHF.

The DNA for the CDR3 is TGTGCCAGCAGGGGAAACAGGGGGGACCAGCCCCAGCATTTT. Its protein product is CASRGNRGDQPQHF. The rearrangement uses TRBV6-5 and TRBJ1-5, with 8 bases fitting TRBD1. The junction had 8 bases not matched to a gene; V was cut back by 6 bases and J by 7 bases. The CDR3 consists of 14 residues. Germline V gene sequence: CDR1 MNHEY, CDR2 SVGAGI.

This chain links TRBV6-5 with TRBJ2-7, with 8 nucleotides matching TRBD2. Looked up from germline, CDR1 is MNHEY and CDR2 is SVGAGI. Trimming took 2 bases from V and 8 from J; bases not matched to a gene: 5. The CDR3 length is 13 residues. The CDR3 sequence is CASSYREREQQYF. Written as DNA, the CDR3 is TGTGCCAGCAGTTACCGAGAGCGGGAGCAGCAGTACTTC.

J is TRBJ2-1 and V is TRBV2; D tentatively reads TRBD1 or TRBD2 (6 bases each). The germline V and J ends were trimmed by 7 bases and 4 bases, with 17 bases remaining between them. This CDR3 region has 15 residues. The germline V gene encodes CDR1 SNHLY and CDR2 FYNNEI. The CDR3 DNA reads TGTGCCAGCATGGAGGGGGGAGTCAATTACAATGAGCAGTTCTTC. Protein sequence: CASMEGGVNYNEQFF.

The chain couples TRBV7-3 to TRBJ2-2; no firm D call. V was trimmed by 5 bases and J by 4 bases, leaving 8 bases between them. The length of the CDR3 is 13 residues. Per germline, CDR1 SGHTA and CDR2 FQGTGA. The CDR3 protein is CASSPTLTGELFF. CDR3 bases: TGTGCCAGCAGCCCGACTCTCACCGGGGAGCTGTTTTTT.

Only one count was recorded for this clone. The chain joins TRBV4-1 to TRBJ2-7; 8 bases are a match to TRBD1. This CDR3 has 16 amino acids. With 0 bases clipped from V and 1 base from J, the junction kept 5 bases outside the gene matches. CDR1 and CDR2 (germline): MGHRA, YSYEKL. CDR3 DNA: TGCGCCAGCAGCCAAGATTACCAGGGGGCATCCTACGAGCAGTACTTC. Encoded protein: CASSQDYQGASYEQYF.

The rearrangement uses TRBV6-5 and TRBJ1-2; TRBD1 matches at 7 bases. The CDR3 extends over 13 amino acids. V lost 6 bases to trimming and J lost 0 bases; unmatched junction nucleotides: 1. Germline values: CDR1 MNHEY, CDR2 SVGAGI. The CDR3, as DNA: TGTGCCAGCAGACAGGGGACTAACTATGGCTACACCTTC. Amino acids: CASRQGTNYGYTF.

The rearrangement joins TRBV6-1 to TRBJ1-1; D is unresolved. This CDR3 contains 14 residues. Germline V lookup: CDR1 MNHNS, CDR2 SASEGT. V lost 3 bases and J 1 base, leaving 9 bases between the germline ends. The CDR3 DNA sequence: TGTGCCAGCAGTGACAACAGAAAGAACACTGAAGCTTTCTTT. This codes for CASSDNRKNTEAFF.

The chain uses TRBV9 and TRBJ2-1; either TRBD1 or TRBD2 may supply D (6 bases each). V was trimmed by 0 bases and J by 3 bases, leaving 13 bases between them. The V gene's germline CDR1 is SGDLS and CDR2 YYNGEE. The CDR3 totals 16 residues. The CDR3 DNA reads TGTGCCAGCAGCGTAGGAGGCGGGGACATCTACAATGAGCAGTTCTTC. It is translated as CASSVGGGDIYNEQFF.

This clone was found a few times. The J gene is TRBJ2-7, the V gene TRBV9; D might be TRBD1 (6 bases). This CDR3 contains 13 residues. Germline-derived CDR1 and CDR2 are SGDLS and YYNGEE. V was shortened by 0 bases and J by 5 bases, with 9 bases between the two germline ends. CDR3 region: CASSVAPGDEQYF. The CDR3 DNA follows: TGTGCCAGCAGCGTAGCCCCAGGGGACGAGCAGTACTTC.

The chain recombines TRBV28 with TRBJ2-5; the match to TRBD2 covers 10 bases. The trim removed 4 bases at V and 2 bases at J, leaving 1 base unmatched. The CDR3 covers 14 residues. The germline gives CDR1 MDHEN, CDR2 SYDVKM. CDR3 protein: CASSSLAGQETQYF. CDR3 bases: TGTGCCAGCAGTTCACTAGCGGGACAAGAGACCCAGTACTTC. Combining the CDR3 with reference TRBV28 and TRBJ2-5 gives the whole variable domain DVKVTQSSRYLVKRTGEKVFLECVQDMDHENMFWYRQDPGLGLRLIYFSYDVKMKEKGDIPEGYSVSREKKERFSLILESASTNQTSMYLCASSSLAGQETQYFGPGTRLLVL.

This clone was observed a few times. The rearrangement links TRBV6-1 to TRBJ2-3; TRBD2 matches at 10 bases. CDR1 and CDR2 from the germline V gene are MNHNS and SASEGT. CDR3 length: 14 residues. J gave up 12 bases and V 1 base, and 7 bases lay outside the gene matches. CDR3: CASSEVDSGGTQYF. Written as DNA, the CDR3 is TGTGCCAGCAGTGAAGTAGATAGCGGGGGGACACAGTATTTT.

This clone was seen a handful of times. The rearrangement links TRBV27 to TRBJ1-1; unclear D gene. CDR3 length equals 15 residues. The germline V gene has CDR1 MNHEY and CDR2 SMNVEV (reference sequence). The CDR3 sequence is CASNRAAPKSDEAFF. The CDR3 DNA reads as TGTGCTTCAAATCGGGCAGCCCCCAAGAGCGATGAAGCTTTCTTT.

The chain is built from TRBV5-1 and TRBJ1-2, with 7 positions matching TRBD1. Germline CDR1 is SGHRS and CDR2 is YFSETQ. The trim removed 2 bases at V and 5 bases at J, leaving 12 bases unmatched. The CDR3 runs to 16 residues. The CDR3 coding sequence is TGCGCCAGCAGCTTCTCACCGGGACAGCTTCGATATGGCTACACCTTC. Translating it yields CASSFSPGQLRYGYTF.

The chain uses TRBV15 and TRBJ1-2; a possible D gene is TRBD1 (5 bases). V lost 9 bases to trimming and J lost 1 base, with 15 bases between them. Germline values: CDR1 LNHNV, CDR2 YYDKDF (reference sequence). The CDR3 is made up of 14 amino acids. For the CDR3, the DNA is TGTGCCACAACAACGGGGCGTAGTAACTATGGCTACACCTTC. It yields the protein CATTTGRSNYGYTF.

The rearrangement uses TRBV6-1 and TRBJ1-1; weak D call: TRBD1 (6 bases). Per the germline V gene, CDR1 is MNHNS and CDR2 is SASEGT. Trimming shortened V by 5 bases and J by 5 bases, and 9 bases separated the two germline ends. CDR3 size: 12 residues. The CDR3 protein is CASSKQGTEAFF. The CDR3 bases are TGTGCCAGCAGTAAACAGGGAACTGAAGCTTTCTTT.